This is a list of T cell receptor beta chains from one sample in a study of blood T cell repertoires in COVID-19. Assay used: immunoSEQ multiplex PCR; TCRdb lists only in-frame clones, some missing. Found here are 140,000 to 150,000 clones, 65% to 80% of them singletons; the top ten hold approximately 2%. The material sequenced was peripheral blood. These receptor sequences come from a woman aged 60-75 years with acute or convalescent COVID-19. Each CDR3 is given with its conserved first and last residue. A D gene is named only where the DNA matches it firmly. A row's size may be missing; if present it is once, few, many or a size class.

d_call,v_call,cdr3_length,j_call,clone_size,cdr3_aa,cdr3_nt
TRBD1,TRBV11-3,14,TRBJ2-3,NA,CASSLGGQTDTQYF,TGTGCCAGCAGCTTAGGGGGACAGACAGATACGCAGTATTTT
TRBD2,TRBV30,17,TRBJ2-2,NA,CAWSATWTSAYPGELFF,TGTGCCTGGAGTGCCACTTGGACTAGCGCCTATCCCGGGGAGCTGTTTTTT
TRBD1,TRBV5-4,16,TRBJ2-1,once,CASSSLDRGGYNEQFF,TGTGCCAGCAGCTCTCTGGACAGGGGGGGATACAATGAGCAGTTCTTC
TRBD1,TRBV11-1,16,TRBJ2-4,NA,CASSFSLTGIGNIQYF,TGTGCCAGCAGCTTTTCCCTGACAGGGATTGGAAACATTCAGTACTTC
NA,TRBV11-2,12,TRBJ2-1,NA,CASSYVEFWQFF,TGTGCCAGCAGCTACGTAGAGTTTTGGCAGTTCTTC
NA,TRBV14,15,TRBJ1-1,NA,CASSQDRRRGLEAFF,TGTGCCAGCAGCCAAGATCGACGGAGGGGATTAGAAGCTTTCTTT
NA,TRBV7-3,17,TRBJ2-2,NA,CASSPMSGTLNTGELFF,TGTGCCAGCAGCCCTATGTCTGGGACACTCAACACCGGGGAGCTGTTTTTT
TRBD1,TRBV27,18,TRBJ1-6,NA,CASSLYLGGAPFNSPLHF,TGTGCCAGCAGTTTATACTTAGGGGGCGCCCCCTTTAATTCACCCCTCCACTTT
TRBD1,TRBV29-1,14,TRBJ1-2,NA,CSVSPGQGVGGYTF,TGCAGCGTTTCCCCGGGACAGGGGGTGGGTGGCTACACCTTC
TRBD1,TRBV3-1/TRBV3-2,12,TRBJ1-2,NA,CASSDRGYGYTF,TGTGCCAGCAGCGACAGGGGCTATGGCTACACCTTC
NA,TRBV19,16,TRBJ2-1,NA,CASSIGLPGAYNEQFF,TGTGCCAGTAGTATCGGACTACCCGGGGCTTACAATGAGCAGTTCTTC
TRBD1,TRBV3-1/TRBV3-2,15,TRBJ1-1,NA,CASSHRGSLNTEAFF,TGTGCCAGCAGCCACAGGGGGAGTCTCAATACTGAAGCTTTCTTT
TRBD2,TRBV24-1,14,TRBJ2-1,NA,CATGLAGVNNEQFF,TGTGCCACCGGACTAGCGGGAGTGAACAATGAGCAGTTCTTC
NA,TRBV27,10,TRBJ2-3,NA,CATGTLTQYF,TGTGCCACCGGGACTCTTACGCAGTATTTT
TRBD1,TRBV7-6,16,TRBJ1-3,NA,CASSSTRTGAGNTIYF,TGTGCCAGCAGCTCAACGAGGACAGGGGCTGGAAACACCATATATTTT
TRBD1,TRBV14,17,TRBJ2-1,NA,CASSQTGTGWSGNEQFF,TGTGCCAGCAGCCAGACGGGGACAGGGTGGTCGGGGAATGAGCAGTTCTTC
NA,TRBV28,14,TRBJ1-1,NA,CASSFKGRMSEAFF,TGTGCCAGCAGTTTTAAGGGGCGCATGTCAGAAGCTTTCTTT
TRBD1,TRBV11-2,15,TRBJ2-7,NA,CASSFDRGPTYEQYF,TGTGCCAGCAGCTTCGACAGGGGGCCAACCTACGAGCAGTACTTC
TRBD2,TRBV15,16,TRBJ2-7,NA,CATSRDLKRESYEQYF,TGTGCCACCAGCAGAGATCTAAAGCGGGAGTCCTACGAGCAGTACTTC
TRBD1,TRBV9,14,TRBJ1-1,NA,CASSATGGVTEAFF,TGTGCCAGCAGCGCGACAGGGGGGGTCACTGAAGCTTTCTTT
TRBD2,TRBV7-9,16,TRBJ2-2,many,CASSLVLAGGPGELFF,TGTGCCAGCAGCTTAGTACTAGCGGGAGGTCCCGGGGAGCTGTTTTTT
NA,TRBV7-9,14,TRBJ2-5,NA,CASSFTGTFETQYF,TGTGCCAGCAGCTTTACCGGGACATTCGAGACCCAGTACTTC
TRBD2,TRBV29-1,12,TRBJ2-1,NA,CSLLTSGTEQFF,TGCAGCCTTCTGACTAGCGGGACTGAGCAGTTCTTC